A selection of T cell receptor beta chains follows, all from one sample in a study of technical replicates of blood from a handful of donors. The table came from immunoSEQ multiplex PCR; TCRdb's copy has only in-frame clones and leaves some out. Altogether some 76,000 clones are present, 94% being singletons, with the ten largest covering approximately 0.4%. Material: T cells isolated from PBMCs. These receptors originate from a human donor in good health. CDR3s include the opening cysteine and the closing phenylalanine or tryptophan. A D gene is named only where the DNA matches it firmly. Some rows have no size entry. The others give once, few or many, or a class for an expanded clone.

d_call: NA
v_call: TRBV29-1
j_call: TRBJ2-1
clone_size: NA
cdr3_aa: CSVRDNNEQFF
cdr3_nt: TGCAGCGTCCGGGACAACAATGAGCAGTTCTTC

d_call: TRBD2
v_call: TRBV11-2
j_call: TRBJ2-3
clone_size: NA
cdr3_aa: CASSSHGLAGQTDTQYF
cdr3_nt: TGTGCCAGCAGCTCCCATGGACTAGCGGGCCAGACAGATACGCAGTATTTT

d_call: TRBD2
v_call: TRBV10-3
j_call: TRBJ2-7
clone_size: NA
cdr3_aa: CAIRVSGRSDEQYF
cdr3_nt: TGTGCCATCAGGGTGAGCGGGAGAAGCGACGAGCAGTACTTC

d_call: TRBD1
v_call: TRBV6-1
j_call: TRBJ2-7
clone_size: NA
cdr3_aa: CASSGDRGPYEQYF
cdr3_nt: TGTGCCAGCAGTGGGGACAGGGGGCCCTACGAGCAGTACTTC

d_call: TRBD2
v_call: TRBV11-3
j_call: TRBJ2-3
clone_size: NA
cdr3_aa: CASSLLAGVFADTQYF
cdr3_nt: TGTGCCAGCAGCTTACTAGCGGGTGTTTTTGCAGATACGCAGTATTTT

d_call: NA
v_call: TRBV6-5
j_call: TRBJ2-7
clone_size: NA
cdr3_aa: CASSYSASREQYF
cdr3_nt: TGTGCCAGCAGTTACTCGGCTAGCCGGGAGCAGTACTTC

d_call: NA
v_call: TRBV5-6
j_call: TRBJ1-2
clone_size: NA
cdr3_aa: CASSPPVEYGYTF
cdr3_nt: TGTGCCAGCAGCCCCCCCGTCGAGTATGGCTACACCTTC

d_call: NA
v_call: TRBV6-1
j_call: TRBJ1-1
clone_size: NA
cdr3_aa: CASTVYTEAFF
cdr3_nt: TGTGCCAGCACCGTCTACACTGAAGCTTTCTTT

d_call: NA
v_call: TRBV9
j_call: TRBJ2-7
clone_size: NA
cdr3_aa: CASSTGASSYEQYF
cdr3_nt: TGTGCCAGCAGCACAGGAGCGAGCTCCTACGAGCAGTACTTC

d_call: TRBD1
v_call: TRBV7-3
j_call: TRBJ2-2
clone_size: NA
cdr3_aa: CASSFGQGGNTGELFF
cdr3_nt: TGTGCCAGCAGCTTCGGACAGGGGGGCAACACCGGGGAGCTGTTTTTT

d_call: NA
v_call: TRBV7-9
j_call: TRBJ2-7
clone_size: once
cdr3_aa: CASSLVGWGRPYEQYF
cdr3_nt: TGTGCCAGCAGCTTGGTAGGTTGGGGCCGACCCTACGAGCAGTACTTC

d_call: NA
v_call: TRBV19
j_call: TRBJ2-7
clone_size: NA
cdr3_aa: CASSINREHEQYF
cdr3_nt: TGTGCCAGTAGTATAAACAGGGAACACGAGCAGTACTTC

d_call: NA
v_call: TRBV4-1
j_call: TRBJ1-5
clone_size: NA
cdr3_aa: CASSHPELSKPQHF
cdr3_nt: TGCGCCAGCAGCCACCCGGAGCTGAGCAAGCCCCAGCATTTT

d_call: NA
v_call: TRBV4-2
j_call: TRBJ1-2
clone_size: NA
cdr3_aa: CASSQGGNYGYTF
cdr3_nt: TGTGCCAGCAGCCAAGGAGGGAACTATGGCTACACCTTC

d_call: NA
v_call: TRBV5-1
j_call: TRBJ2-5
clone_size: NA
cdr3_aa: CASSWQHNNQETQYF
cdr3_nt: TGCGCCAGCAGCTGGCAACACAACAACCAAGAGACCCAGTACTTC

d_call: NA
v_call: TRBV30
j_call: TRBJ1-5
clone_size: NA
cdr3_aa: CAWSRGGSVNQPQHF
cdr3_nt: TGTGCCTGGAGTCGGGGAGGGTCAGTCAACCAGCCCCAGCATTTT

d_call: NA
v_call: TRBV5-1
j_call: TRBJ2-1
clone_size: NA
cdr3_aa: CASKLSRREYNEQFF
cdr3_nt: TGCGCCAGCAAATTGTCGAGACGGGAGTACAATGAGCAGTTCTTC

d_call: TRBD2
v_call: TRBV6-5
j_call: TRBJ2-7
clone_size: NA
cdr3_aa: CASSSGTSARVYEQYF
cdr3_nt: TGTGCCAGCAGTTCCGGGACTAGCGCCCGAGTCTACGAGCAGTACTTC

d_call: NA
v_call: TRBV9
j_call: TRBJ1-3
clone_size: NA
cdr3_aa: CASSFGDRKNNGNTIYF
cdr3_nt: TGTGCCAGCAGCTTTGGAGACAGGAAGAATAATGGAAACACCATATATTTT

d_call: TRBD1
v_call: TRBV9
j_call: TRBJ1-2
clone_size: NA
cdr3_aa: CASRGLGQGHGYTF
cdr3_nt: TGTGCCAGCAGGGGATTAGGACAGGGGCACGGCTACACCTTC

d_call: NA
v_call: TRBV27
j_call: TRBJ1-2
clone_size: NA
cdr3_aa: CATIGGGRDYTF
cdr3_nt: TGTGCCACCATCGGGGGGGGGAGAGACTACACCTTC

d_call: TRBD1
v_call: TRBV12-5
j_call: TRBJ1-2
clone_size: once
cdr3_aa: CASGKGTGVYGYTF
cdr3_nt: TGTGCTAGTGGAAAAGGGACAGGGGTTTATGGCTACACCTTC

d_call: TRBD2
v_call: TRBV7-8
j_call: TRBJ2-1
clone_size: once
cdr3_aa: CASSPKTSPNEQFF
cdr3_nt: TGTGCCAGCAGCCCTAAGACTAGCCCCAATGAGCAGTTCTTC

d_call: TRBD2
v_call: TRBV4-3
j_call: TRBJ2-2
clone_size: NA
cdr3_aa: CASSQADGRWTGELFF
cdr3_nt: TGCGCCAGCAGCCAAGCGGACGGGAGGTGGACCGGGGAGCTGTTTTTT